Sequencing of this T cell receptor (beta chain) was carried out in a study of human T cells and chemical hapten exposure. This CDR3 has 12 amino acids. Germline V CDR1 and CDR2: DFQATT, SNEGSKA (reference sequence). Trimming took 2 bases from V and 7 from J, leaving 9 bases between them. The time point is: pre-sensitization, week 0. The treatment denotes: therapeutic diphenylcyclopropenone sensitization with weekly scalp DPC. This clonotype was detected only a few times. Its antigen is not known. Findings of the study overall: Expanded TCRs grouped into significantly more large CDR3 similarity clusters than controls produced.

TCRdb called the RACE reads again in MiXCR, with one record for every CDR3 protein. The table lists 99,000 or so distinct CDR3 sequences, about 10% of them singletons. This receptor was identified in a woman in her sixties with alopecia areata. Some clones in this sample may be carry-over from other donors' samples. Specimen: whole blood, collected in connection with sensitization to the hapten diphenylcyclopropenone (DPC). The chain combines TRBV20-1 with TRBJ1-5; D ambiguous. Written as DNA, the CDR3 is TGCAGTGCTAGAACTACGGGGCAGCCCCAGCATTTT. Translation: CSARTTGQPQHF.